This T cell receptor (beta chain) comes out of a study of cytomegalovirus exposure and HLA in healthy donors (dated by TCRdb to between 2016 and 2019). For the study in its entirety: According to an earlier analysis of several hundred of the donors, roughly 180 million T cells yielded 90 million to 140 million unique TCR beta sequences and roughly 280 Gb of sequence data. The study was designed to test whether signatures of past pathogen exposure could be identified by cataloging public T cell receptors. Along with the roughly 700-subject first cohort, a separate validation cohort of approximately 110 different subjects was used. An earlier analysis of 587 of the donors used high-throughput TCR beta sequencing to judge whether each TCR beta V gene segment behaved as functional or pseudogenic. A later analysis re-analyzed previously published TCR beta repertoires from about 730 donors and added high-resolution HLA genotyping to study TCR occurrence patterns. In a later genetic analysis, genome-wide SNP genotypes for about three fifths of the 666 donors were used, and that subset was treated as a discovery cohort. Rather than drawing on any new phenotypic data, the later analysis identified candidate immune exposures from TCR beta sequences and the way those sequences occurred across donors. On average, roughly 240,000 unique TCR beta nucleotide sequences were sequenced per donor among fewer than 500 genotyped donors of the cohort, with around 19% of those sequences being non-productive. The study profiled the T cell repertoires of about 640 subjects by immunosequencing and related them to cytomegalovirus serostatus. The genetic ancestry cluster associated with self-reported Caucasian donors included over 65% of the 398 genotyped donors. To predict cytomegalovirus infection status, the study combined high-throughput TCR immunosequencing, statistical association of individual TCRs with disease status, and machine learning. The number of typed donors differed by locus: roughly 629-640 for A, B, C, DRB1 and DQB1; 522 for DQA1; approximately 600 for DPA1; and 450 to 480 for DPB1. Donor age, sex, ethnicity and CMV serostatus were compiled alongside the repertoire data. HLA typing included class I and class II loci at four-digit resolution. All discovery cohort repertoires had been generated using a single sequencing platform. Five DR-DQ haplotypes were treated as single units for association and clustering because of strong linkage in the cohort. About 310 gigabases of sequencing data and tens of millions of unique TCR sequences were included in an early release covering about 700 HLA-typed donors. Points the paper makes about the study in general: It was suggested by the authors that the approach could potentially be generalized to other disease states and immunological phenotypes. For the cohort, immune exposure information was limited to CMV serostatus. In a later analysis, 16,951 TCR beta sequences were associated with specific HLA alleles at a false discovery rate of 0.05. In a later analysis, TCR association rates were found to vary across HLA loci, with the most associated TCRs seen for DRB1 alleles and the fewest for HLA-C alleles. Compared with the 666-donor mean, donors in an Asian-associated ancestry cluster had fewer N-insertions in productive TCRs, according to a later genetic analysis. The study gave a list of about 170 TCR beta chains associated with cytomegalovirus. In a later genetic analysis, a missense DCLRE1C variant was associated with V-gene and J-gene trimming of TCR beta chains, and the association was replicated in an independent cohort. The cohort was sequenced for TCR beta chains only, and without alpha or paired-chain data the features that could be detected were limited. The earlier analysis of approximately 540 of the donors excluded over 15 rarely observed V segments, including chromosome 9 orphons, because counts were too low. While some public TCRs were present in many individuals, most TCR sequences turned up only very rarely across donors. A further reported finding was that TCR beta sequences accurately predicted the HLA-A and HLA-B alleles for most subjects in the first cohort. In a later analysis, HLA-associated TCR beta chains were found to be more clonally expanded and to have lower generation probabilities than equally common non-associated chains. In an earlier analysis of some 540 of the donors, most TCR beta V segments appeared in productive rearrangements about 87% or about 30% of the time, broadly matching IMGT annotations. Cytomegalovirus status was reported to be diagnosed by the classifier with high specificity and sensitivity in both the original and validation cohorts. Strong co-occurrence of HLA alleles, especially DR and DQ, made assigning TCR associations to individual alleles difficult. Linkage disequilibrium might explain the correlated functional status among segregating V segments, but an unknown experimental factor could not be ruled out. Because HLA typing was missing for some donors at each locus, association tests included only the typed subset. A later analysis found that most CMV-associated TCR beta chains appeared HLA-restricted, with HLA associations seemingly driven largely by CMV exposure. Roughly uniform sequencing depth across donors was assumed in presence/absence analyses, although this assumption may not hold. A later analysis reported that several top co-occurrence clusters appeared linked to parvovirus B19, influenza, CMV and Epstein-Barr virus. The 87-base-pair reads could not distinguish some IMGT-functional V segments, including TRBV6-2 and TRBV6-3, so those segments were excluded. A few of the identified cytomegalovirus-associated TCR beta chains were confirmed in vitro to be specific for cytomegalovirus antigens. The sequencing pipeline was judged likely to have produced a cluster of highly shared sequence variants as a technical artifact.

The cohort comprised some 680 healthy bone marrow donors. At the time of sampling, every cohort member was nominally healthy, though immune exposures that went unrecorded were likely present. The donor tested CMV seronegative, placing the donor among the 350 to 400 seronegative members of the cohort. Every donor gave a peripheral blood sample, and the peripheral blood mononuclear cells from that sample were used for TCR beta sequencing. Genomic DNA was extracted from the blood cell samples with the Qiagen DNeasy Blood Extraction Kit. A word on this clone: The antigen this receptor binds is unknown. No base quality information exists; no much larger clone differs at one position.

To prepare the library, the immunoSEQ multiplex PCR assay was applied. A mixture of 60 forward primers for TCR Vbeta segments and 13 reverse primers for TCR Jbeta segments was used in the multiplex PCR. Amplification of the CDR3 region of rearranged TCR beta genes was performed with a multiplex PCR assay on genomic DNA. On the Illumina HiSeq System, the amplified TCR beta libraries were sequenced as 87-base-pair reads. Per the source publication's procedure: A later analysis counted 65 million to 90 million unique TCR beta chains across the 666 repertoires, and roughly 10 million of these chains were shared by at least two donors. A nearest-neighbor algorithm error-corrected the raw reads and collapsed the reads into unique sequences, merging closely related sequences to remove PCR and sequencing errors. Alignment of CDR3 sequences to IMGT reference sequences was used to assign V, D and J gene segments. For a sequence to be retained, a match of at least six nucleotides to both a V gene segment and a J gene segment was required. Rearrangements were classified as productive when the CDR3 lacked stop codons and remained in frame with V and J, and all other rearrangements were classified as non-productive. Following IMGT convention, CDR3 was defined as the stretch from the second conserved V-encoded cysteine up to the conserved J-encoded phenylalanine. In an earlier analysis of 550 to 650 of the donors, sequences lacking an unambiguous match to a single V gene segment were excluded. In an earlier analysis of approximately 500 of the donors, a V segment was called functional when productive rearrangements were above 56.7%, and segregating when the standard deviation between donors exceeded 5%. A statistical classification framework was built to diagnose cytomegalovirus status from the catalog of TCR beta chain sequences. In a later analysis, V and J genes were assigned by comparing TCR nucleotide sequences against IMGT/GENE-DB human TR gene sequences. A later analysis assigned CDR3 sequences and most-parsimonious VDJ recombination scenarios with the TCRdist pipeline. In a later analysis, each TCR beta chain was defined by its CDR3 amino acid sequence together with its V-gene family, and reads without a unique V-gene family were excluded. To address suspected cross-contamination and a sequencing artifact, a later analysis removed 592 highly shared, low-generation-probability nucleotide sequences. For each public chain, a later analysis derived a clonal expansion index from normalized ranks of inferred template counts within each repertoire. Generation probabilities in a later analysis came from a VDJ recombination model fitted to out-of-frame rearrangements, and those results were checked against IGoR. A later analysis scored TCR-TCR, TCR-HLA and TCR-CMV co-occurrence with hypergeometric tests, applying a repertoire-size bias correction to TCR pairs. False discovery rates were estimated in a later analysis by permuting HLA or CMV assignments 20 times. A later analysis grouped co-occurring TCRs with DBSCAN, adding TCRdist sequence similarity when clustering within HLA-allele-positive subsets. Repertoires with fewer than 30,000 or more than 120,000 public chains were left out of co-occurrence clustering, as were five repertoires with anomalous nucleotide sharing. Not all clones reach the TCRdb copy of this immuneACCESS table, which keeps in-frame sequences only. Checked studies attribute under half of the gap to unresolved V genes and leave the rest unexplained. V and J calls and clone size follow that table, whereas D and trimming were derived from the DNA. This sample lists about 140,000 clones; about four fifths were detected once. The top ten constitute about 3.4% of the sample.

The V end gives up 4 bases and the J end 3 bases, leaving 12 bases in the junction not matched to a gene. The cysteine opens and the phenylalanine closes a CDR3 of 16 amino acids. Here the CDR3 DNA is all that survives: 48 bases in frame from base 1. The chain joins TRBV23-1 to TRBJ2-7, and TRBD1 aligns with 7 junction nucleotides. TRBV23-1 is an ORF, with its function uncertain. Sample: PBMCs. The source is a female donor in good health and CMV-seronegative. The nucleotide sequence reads TGCGCCAGCAGTCCTACCCCCCGACAGGGCTACTACGAGCAGTACTTC. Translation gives CASSPTPRQGYYEQYF.